The 5 T cell receptor beta chains presented below share a single source sample, sequenced in a study of cytomegalovirus exposure and HLA in healthy donors. PCR was performed using 60 Vbeta and 13 Jbeta primers. The data were produced by immunoSEQ multiplex PCR, yet TCRdb's version contains in-frame clones alone and is incomplete. Here the sample spans roughly 150,000 clones, around 72% being singletons. The sample taken for sequencing was PBMCs. The receptors originated from a woman aged 40 to 50 in good health and CMV-seropositive.

The chain employs TRBV19 and TRBJ1-2; tentatively, D is TRBD1 (6 bases). The CDR3 is 12 amino acids. Trimming pared 10 bases from V and 0 bases from J, leaving 9 bases between. The germline CDR1 and CDR2 sequences are LNHDA and SQIVND (reference sequence). DNA of the CDR3: TGTGCCACTAACAGGGCTAACTATGGCTACACCTTC. Translated, it gives CATNRANYGYTF.

A few counts support this clone. V gene TRBV14 combines with J gene TRBJ1-2; TRBD1 agrees at 7 bases. V lost 4 bases and J lost 5; bases outside the gene matches: 4. Looked up from germline, CDR1 is SGHDN and CDR2 is FVKESK. The CDR3 is 13 residues long. For the CDR3, the DNA is TGTGCCAGCAGCCCCGGGACAGTTTATGGCTACACCTTC. This translates into CASSPGTVYGYTF.

This sequence joins TRBV9 and TRBJ1-1, with 7 bases aligning to TRBD1. The germline gives CDR1 SGDLS, CDR2 YYNGEE. The J segment lost 1 base and the V segment lost 2 bases, leaving 2 bases of the junction unmatched. This CDR3 spans 14 amino acids. The CDR3 here is CASSVRQGNTEAFF. The CDR3 DNA is TGTGCCAGCAGCGTCCGACAGGGGAACACTGAAGCTTTCTTT.

The chain has TRBV5-1 and TRBJ2-7; TRBD2 aligns across 12 bases. After removal of 4 bases from V and 2 bases from J, the junction contained 4 bases not matched to a gene. The CDR3 contains 15 residues. The germline V gene has CDR1 SGHRS and CDR2 YFSETQ. CDR3 residues: CASSRLAGETYEQYF. The CDR3 bases are TGCGCCAGCAGCCGACTAGCGGGGGAAACCTACGAGCAGTACTTC.

The V call is TRBV6-1, the J call TRBJ1-1; D possibly corresponds to TRBD1 (5 bases). CDR3 size: 14 residues. Trimming pared 4 bases from V and 1 base from J, leaving 10 bases between. CDR1 is MNHNS and CDR2 is SASEGT in the germline V gene. The CDR3 coding sequence is TGTGCCAGCAGTGCCGACAGATCGAACACTGAAGCTTTCTTT. Translated, it gives CASSADRSNTEAFF.